This T cell receptor (beta chain) was retrieved from a study of T cell responses to AZD1222 COVID-19 vaccine. CDR3 length: 13 residues. CDR1 and CDR2 from the germline V gene are SGHVS and FNYEAQ. Trimming stripped 4 bases from V and 3 bases from J, with 10 bases between. Study observations and caveats: Only a handful of AZD1222 recipients tested seropositive at baseline. Recipients of two AZD1222 doses showed rising Spike-specific TCR breadth and depth.

Comment on this clone: Its antigen is undetermined.

Profiling relied on immunoSEQ multiplex PCR, and the TCRdb table lists in-frame clones only, not all of them. The sample records around 120,000 clones, approximately 94% being singletons. The sequences come from peripheral blood, collected 28 days after the second AZD1222 dose. The V call is TRBV7-6, the J call TRBJ2-7; D remains ambiguous. This sequence was found in an adult who received the AZD1222 COVID-19 vaccine. Written as DNA, the CDR3 is TGTGCCAGCAGCTCCGATGGAATCTACGAGCAGTACTTC. Protein sequence: CASSSDGIYEQYF.